This paragraph covers one T cell receptor beta chain sequence. Antigen specificity is unknown. The entry originates in a study of siplizumab effects on memory and regulatory T cells. Overall study results and limits: The authors did not confirm suppressive function in proliferating Tregs from siplizumab cultures. Alloreactive sequences whose origin lay in unstimulated CD4+ memory cells were significantly reduced by siplizumab. Naive T cells looked more diverse than memory cells and looked like major alloresponse contributors.

The assay was immunoSEQ multiplex PCR, and TCRdb's table has in-frame clones only and misses some. The sample holds some 64,000 clones; about 80% are singletons and the top ten take 0.4% to 0.45%. The sequencing input was memory CD4+ T cells sorted from blood. This TCR was recovered from a human donor in good health.

The CDR3 DNA reads as TGTGCCAGCAGCTCGACTAGCGGCTCCTACAATGAGCAGTTCTTC. Translated, it gives CASSSTSGSYNEQFF. This chain connects TRBV11-2 to TRBJ2-1; TRBD2 agrees at 9 bases. CDR1 SGHAT and CDR2 FQNNGV come from the germline V gene. Unmatched junction bases numbered 1, after V lost 4 bases and J lost 0 bases. The CDR3 length is 15 residues.